This entry lists 31 T cell receptor beta chains sequenced from one sample in a study of blood T cell repertoires in COVID-19. Only in-frame clones appear in the TCRdb table, and some are missing; sequencing was by immunoSEQ multiplex PCR. The repertoire has 210,000 or so clones, around 84% of them found once; the top ten carry roughly 4.2%. The source material was peripheral blood. Source of these receptors: a man between 45 and 60 years old with acute or convalescent COVID-19.

The J gene is TRBJ1-4, the V gene TRBV18; 8 bases fit TRBD1. There are 15 residues in the CDR3. Unmatched junction bases numbered 13, after V lost 5 bases and J lost 11 bases. CDR1 is KGHSH and CDR2 is LQKENI in the germline V gene. CDR3 in amino acids: CASSATAGGKDKLFF. CDR3 nucleotides: TGTGCCAGCTCAGCGACAGCAGGGGGCAAGGATAAACTGTTTTTT.

The chain uses TRBV30 and TRBJ2-3; 15 bases fit TRBD2. The CDR3 is 14 residues long. J was trimmed by 6 bases and V by 5 bases; bases with no gene match: 3. Germline CDR1 and CDR2: GTSNPN and SVGIG (reference sequence). The CDR3 spells CAWGLAGGPDTQYF. CDR3 DNA sequence: TGTGCCTGGGGACTAGCGGGGGGGCCCGATACGCAGTATTTT.

The chain has TRBV7-9 and TRBJ1-4; the D is unclear. Germline V gives CDR1 SEHNR, CDR2 FQNEAQ (reference sequence). The CDR3 is 12 residues long. V lost 3 bases and J lost 8, with 7 bases in between. The CDR3 DNA is TGTGCCAGCAGCTTTGAACAGGAAAAACTGTTTTTT. Translated, it gives CASSFEQEKLFF.

As to this clone: One end of the junction fails to match germline, which may point to a read error. This chain joins TRBV11-3 and TRBJ2-7; 10 positions agree with TRBD1. From germline, CDR1 is SGHNT and CDR2 YENEEA. The CDR3 sequence is 12 residues long. The CDR3 sequence: CASSAPGTGVVF. Written as DNA, the CDR3 is TGTGCCAGCAGCGCCCCCGGGACAGGGGTAGTCTTC.

V is TRBV20-1 and J is TRBJ2-5; perhaps TRBD2 as D (5 bases). The V and J ends lost 3 bases and 1 base respectively, with 9 bases between them. Germline CDR1 is DFQATT and CDR2 is SNEGSKA (reference sequence). The CDR3 runs 13 residues. DNA for the CDR3: TGCAGTGCTAGTCGGGGTACCCAAGAGACCCAGTACTTC. As protein: CSASRGTQETQYF.

The chain joins TRBV30 to TRBJ2-6, with 7 bases identical to TRBD1. CDR1 is GTSNPN, CDR2 SVGIG, per germline (reference sequence). The V and J ends lost 0 bases and 1 base, in that order; junction bases with no gene match: 12. The CDR3 covers 19 residues. The CDR3 region is CAWSVIRQGVGSGANVLTF. As DNA, the CDR3 is TGTGCCTGGAGTGTCATTCGGCAGGGGGTAGGGTCTGGGGCCAACGTCCTGACTTTC. Complete variable domain (other parts from reference TRBV30 and TRBJ2-6): SQTIHQWPATLVQPVGSPLSLECTVEGTSNPNLYWYRQAAGRGLQLLFYSVGIGQISSEVPQNLSASRPQDRQFILSSKKLLLSDSGFYLCAWSVIRQGVGSGANVLTFGAGSRLTVL.

V is TRBV2 and J is TRBJ1-2; D is perhaps TRBD1 (6 bases). This CDR3 is built from 14 residues. V lost 6 bases and J 2 bases, leaving 13 bases between the germline ends. CDR1 is SNHLY and CDR2 is FYNNEI in the germline V gene. The CDR3 region is CASSYSGDNYGYTF. CDR3 nucleotides: TGTGCCAGCAGCTATTCAGGGGACAACTATGGCTACACCTTC.

As concerns this clone: This sample includes further DNA sequences coding for the same CDR3. This chain connects TRBV4-1 to TRBJ1-2; 8 positions agree with TRBD1. The CDR3 has 13 residues. Trimming took 3 bases from V and 4 from J; bases not matched to a gene: 1. CDR1 is MGHRA and CDR2 is YSYEKL in the germline V gene. CDR3 protein: CASSQTGVYGYTF. DNA of the CDR3: TGCGCCAGCAGCCAGACAGGGGTCTATGGCTACACCTTC.

V usage is TRBV6-5 and J usage is TRBJ2-3, with 9 bases matching TRBD1. J was trimmed by 3 bases and V by 5 bases; bases with no gene match: 3. Germline assignment: CDR1 MNHEY and CDR2 SVGAGI. This CDR3 is built from 14 residues. CDR3 in amino acids: CASSIQGATDTQYF. DNA of the CDR3: TGTGCCAGCAGTATACAGGGGGCGACAGATACGCAGTATTTT.

This clone was detected only once. V gene TRBV7-3 combines with J gene TRBJ1-2; D perhaps matches TRBD1 (6 bases). CDR1 and CDR2 (germline): SGHTA, FQGTGA. There are 15 residues in the CDR3. Between the trimmed V and J ends, which lost 5 bases and 3 bases, there was a span of 16 bases. The CDR3, as DNA: TGTGCCAGCAGCCCCCTTGGGGGCCAGGACTATGGCTACACCTTC. This codes for CASSPLGGQDYGYTF.

J is TRBJ2-7 and V is TRBV19, with 8 bases identical to TRBD2. V gave up 10 bases and J gave up 5 bases; unmatched junction bases: 4. The germline V gene encodes CDR1 LNHDA and CDR2 SQIVND (reference sequence). The CDR3 is 11 residues long. The DNA of the CDR3 is TGTGCCACCGCGGGGGGACACGAGCAGTACTTC. This codes for CATAGGHEQYF.

This clone was detected only a few times. The V call is TRBV6-6, the J call TRBJ1-5, with 10 positions matching TRBD1. The ends lost 5 bases at V and 0 bases at J; junction bases unmatched: 10. This CDR3 has 18 residues. Germline assignment: CDR1 MNHNY and CDR2 SVGAGI (reference sequence). CDR3 bases: TGTGCCAGCAGTCCCGGGACAGGGGCGGAATATAGCAATCAGCCCCAGCATTTT. Encoded protein: CASSPGTGAEYSNQPQHF.

V usage is TRBV7-8 and J usage is TRBJ1-3; TRBD1 is a possible D gene (6 bases). The V gene's germline CDR1 is SGHVS and CDR2 FQNEAQ. The CDR3 has 17 residues. The germline V and J ends were trimmed by 2 bases and 0 bases, with 14 bases remaining between them. CDR3 loop: CASSLRARGYSGNTIYF. As DNA, the CDR3 is TGTGCCAGCAGCTTAAGGGCCAGGGGTTACTCTGGAAACACCATATATTTT. The variable domain in full, completed from reference TRBV7-8 and TRBJ1-3, reads GAGVSQSPRYKVAKRGQDVALRCDPISGHVSLFWYQQALGQGPEFLTYFQNEAQLDKSGLPSDRFFAERPEGSVSTLKIQRTQQEDSAVYLCASSLRARGYSGNTIYFGEGSWLTVV.

V is TRBV5-5 and J is TRBJ1-3, with 7 nucleotides matching TRBD1. Germline V gene lookup returns CDR1 SGHKS and CDR2 YYEKEE (reference sequence). V lost 0 bases, J lost 3 bases, and 3 bases stayed unmatched. The CDR3 contains 15 residues. CDR3 protein: CASSLGQGVGNTIYF. CDR3 bases: TGTGCCAGCAGCTTGGGACAGGGAGTTGGAAACACCATATATTTT.

This clone was seen a single time. The chain employs TRBV30 and TRBJ1-2, with 9 bases fitting TRBD1. This CDR3 contains 13 residues. V shed 2 bases, J shed 8 bases, and the junction held 6 bases outside the gene matches. Germline V lookup: CDR1 GTSNPN, CDR2 SVGIG (reference sequence). CDR3 sequence reads: CAWSPGQGRGYTF. The CDR3 DNA is TGTGCCTGGAGTCCAGGACAGGGGAGAGGCTACACCTTC.

The rearrangement joins TRBV5-4 to TRBJ2-3; 7 positions match TRBD1. Trimming cost V 4 bases and J 3 bases; bases outside gene matches: 11. The CDR3 is 16 amino acids. Germline lookup yields CDR1 SGHNT and CDR2 YYREEE (reference sequence). CDR3 region: CASSPGQNIGTDTQYF. In DNA form, the CDR3 reads TGTGCCAGCAGCCCGGGACAGAATATCGGGACAGATACGCAGTATTTT.

J is TRBJ2-2 and V is TRBV19, with D tentatively TRBD1 (5 bases). The germline gives CDR1 LNHDA, CDR2 SQIVND (reference sequence). The germline V and J ends were trimmed by 7 bases and 7 bases, with 13 bases remaining between them. The CDR3 runs 13 residues. This chain's CDR3 is CASTSGMVGELFF. CDR3 sequence (DNA): TGTGCCAGTACCTCAGGGATGGTCGGGGAGCTGTTTTTT.

This chain connects TRBV11-2 to TRBJ1-1; D gene uncertain. This CDR3 is 15 amino acids long. Looked up from germline, CDR1 is SGHAT and CDR2 is FQNNGV. The germline V and J ends were trimmed by 0 bases and 0 bases, with 8 bases remaining between them. CDR3 sequence reads: CASSLERVMNTEAFF. CDR3 DNA sequence: TGTGCCAGCAGCTTAGAGCGGGTCATGAACACTGAAGCTTTCTTT.

J is TRBJ2-1 and V is TRBV5-8, with D maybe TRBD2 (6 bases). The CDR3 sequence is 15 residues long. The V gene's germline CDR1 is SGHTS and CDR2 YDEGEE. V lost 3 bases and J lost 9, with 19 bases in between. CDR3 bases: TGTGCCAGCAGCTATAGACTAGGACTGGGTAGTGAGCAGTTCTTC. Protein: CASSYRLGLGSEQFF.

The V call is TRBV6-1, the J call TRBJ1-1, with 7 bases aligning to TRBD1. V trimming: 6 bases; J trimming: 2 bases; junction bases outside the gene matches: 3. The CDR3 has 13 amino acids. CDR1 is MNHNS, CDR2 SASEGT, per germline. The CDR3 reads CASRGQPNTEAFF. The DNA for the CDR3 is TGTGCCAGCAGGGGACAGCCAAACACTGAAGCTTTCTTT.

This clone was seen only once. This chain connects TRBV5-8 to TRBJ1-4, with D possibly being TRBD1 (6 bases). The CDR3 consists of 16 residues. V shed 3 bases and J shed 0 bases, with 12 bases lying between them. CDR1 SGHTS and CDR2 YDEGEE come from the germline V gene. CDR3 sequence reads: CASSYGQLATNEKLFF. CDR3 nucleotides: TGTGCCAGCAGCTACGGACAGCTTGCAACTAATGAAAAACTGTTTTTT.

This clone was detected only once. This chain links TRBV5-6 with TRBJ2-2; D is possibly TRBD1 (5 bases). CDR3 length equals 16 residues. Germline assignment: CDR1 SGHDT and CDR2 YYEEEE. Trimming left V 1 base short and J 0 bases short, with 10 bases between. In DNA form, the CDR3 reads TGTGCCAGCAGCTTGCGGGTCAGGGCGAACACCGGGGAGCTGTTTTTT. This translates into CASSLRVRANTGELFF.

The CDR3 spells CASSLATETGELFF. The CDR3 coding sequence is TGTGCCAGCAGCTTAGCGACAGAAACCGGGGAGCTGTTTTTT. The chain recombines TRBV7-6 with TRBJ2-2, with D perhaps TRBD1 (5 bases). The V gene's germline CDR1 is SGHVS and CDR2 FNYEAQ. V dropped 0 bases and J dropped 5 bases, with 7 bases sitting between them. This CDR3 has 14 residues.

This chain links TRBV12-5 with TRBJ1-1, with D maybe TRBD1 (5 bases). V was cut by 3 bases and J by 5 bases, with 16 bases left in between. Germline lookup yields CDR1 LGHNT and CDR2 FRNRAP. The CDR3 contains 15 residues. The CDR3 spells CASGFQEGAFTEAFF. CDR3 nucleotides: TGTGCTAGTGGTTTCCAGGAAGGGGCCTTTACTGAAGCTTTCTTT.

This chain links TRBV12-2 with TRBJ2-1; the listed D gene, TRBD2, was not tested against the DNA. TRBV12-2 is a pseudogene segment. CDR3 length equals 17 residues. CDR3 in amino acids: CASRFSRGLASHNEQFF. CDR3 nucleotides: TGTGCAAGTCGCTTTAGCAGGGGACTAGCGAGCCACAATGAGCAGTTCTTC.

V and J are TRBV15 and TRBJ2-7, with a tentative D call TRBD1 (5 bases). V was clipped by 1 base and J by 5 bases, with 15 bases between them. This CDR3 spans 15 amino acids. Looked up from germline, CDR1 is LNHNV and CDR2 is YYDKDF (reference sequence). The chain's CDR3 is CATSRGPRQFNEQYF. The CDR3 DNA follows: TGTGCCACCAGCAGAGGACCGAGACAGTTTAACGAGCAGTACTTC.

The chain links TRBV27 to TRBJ2-1; D is perhaps TRBD2 (5 bases). The V and J ends lost 3 bases and 9 bases respectively, with 15 bases between them. The CDR3 totals 14 residues. Germline CDR1 reads MNHEY; CDR2 reads SMNVEV (reference sequence). In nucleotides, the CDR3 is TGTGCCAGCAGTTTGTGGTCTAGCTTCGCTGAGCAGTTCTTC. It is translated as CASSLWSSFAEQFF.

The J gene is TRBJ1-5, the V gene TRBV6-1; D may be TRBD1 (5 bases). V was trimmed by 1 base and J by 7 bases, leaving 11 bases between them. Germline CDR1 and CDR2: MNHNS and SASEGT. The CDR3 is made up of 14 amino acids. The CDR3 here is CASSEEPTDQPQHF. CDR3 coding DNA: TGTGCCAGCAGTGAAGAACCGACAGACCAGCCCCAGCATTTT.

In this sample, this clone turned up once. This chain joins TRBV18 and TRBJ2-3, with 9 bases identical to TRBD2. Per germline, CDR1 KGHSH and CDR2 LQKENI. The CDR3 has 20 amino acids. V was clipped by 0 bases and J by 1 base; unmatched bases: 14. CDR3 in amino acids: CASSPPGGLAGNYRTDTQYF. In nucleotides, the CDR3 is TGTGCCAGCTCACCACCGGGGGGTCTAGCGGGGAACTACCGCACAGATACGCAGTATTTT.

The genes are TRBV18 and TRBJ1-2; D unclear. Trimming stripped 5 bases from V and 4 bases from J, with 14 bases between. The CDR3 spans 14 residues. Per the germline V gene, CDR1 is KGHSH and CDR2 is LQKENI. CDR3 nucleotide sequence: TGTGCCAGCTCATCTGGCACCCCGGGCTATGGCTACACCTTC. Translation: CASSSGTPGYGYTF.

The CDR3 DNA sequence: TGTGCCAGCAGCGAGATACTACAAGCAACTAATGAAAAACTGTTTTTT. Translation gives CASSEILQATNEKLFF. The gene calls are TRBV7-9 and TRBJ1-4; D not certain. The CDR3 sequence is 16 residues long. Germline V CDR1 and CDR2: SEHNR, FQNEAQ (reference sequence). Trimming pared 5 bases from V and 0 bases from J, leaving 13 bases between. Using reference TRBV7-9 and TRBJ1-4 for the parts outside the CDR3, the full variable domain is DTGVSQNPRHKITKRGQNVTFRCDPISEHNRLYWYRQTLGQGPEFLTYFQNEAQLEKSRLLSDRFSAERPKGSFSTLEIQRTEQGDSAMYLCASSEILQATNEKLFFGSGTQLSVL.